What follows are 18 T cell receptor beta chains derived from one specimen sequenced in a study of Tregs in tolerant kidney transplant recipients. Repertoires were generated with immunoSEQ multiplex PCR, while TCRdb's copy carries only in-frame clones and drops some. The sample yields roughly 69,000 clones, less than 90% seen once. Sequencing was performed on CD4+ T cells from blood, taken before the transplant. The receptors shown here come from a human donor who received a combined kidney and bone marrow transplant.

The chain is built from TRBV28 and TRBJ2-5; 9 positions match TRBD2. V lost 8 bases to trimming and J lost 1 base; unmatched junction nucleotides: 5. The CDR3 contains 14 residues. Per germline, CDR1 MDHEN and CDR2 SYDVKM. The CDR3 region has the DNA TGTGCCAGCGGAGTACTAGCGGGCCAAGAGACCCAGTACTTC. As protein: CASGVLAGQETQYF. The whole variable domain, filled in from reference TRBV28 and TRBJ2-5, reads DVKVTQSSRYLVKRTGEKVFLECVQDMDHENMFWYRQDPGLGLRLIYFSYDVKMKEKGDIPEGYSVSREKKERFSLILESASTNQTSMYLCASGVLAGQETQYFGPGTRLLVL.

CDR3 protein: CASSLGFATGGYTF. CDR3 coding DNA: TGTGCCAGCAGCTTAGGATTCGCGACTGGGGGCTACACCTTC. The chain joins TRBV7-2 to TRBJ1-2; D unclear. CDR1 and CDR2 from the germline V gene are SGHTA and FQGNSA. Trimming cost V 1 base and J 8 bases, with 14 bases left between them. This CDR3 is 14 amino acids long.

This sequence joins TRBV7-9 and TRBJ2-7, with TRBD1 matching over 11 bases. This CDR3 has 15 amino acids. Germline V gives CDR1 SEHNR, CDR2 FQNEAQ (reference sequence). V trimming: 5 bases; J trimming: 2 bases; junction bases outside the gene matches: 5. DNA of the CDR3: TGTGCCAGCAGCACCCGGGACAGGGGGGCCTACGAGCAGTACTTC. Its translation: CASSTRDRGAYEQYF.

The CDR3 loop reads CASSSETQYF. The CDR3 region has the DNA TGTGCCAGCAGTTCGGAGACCCAGTACTTC. V is TRBV28 and J is TRBJ2-5; no definite D call. Germline lookup yields CDR1 MDHEN and CDR2 SYDVKM. Trimming cost V 4 bases and J 5 bases, with 2 bases left between them. The CDR3 is made up of 10 amino acids.

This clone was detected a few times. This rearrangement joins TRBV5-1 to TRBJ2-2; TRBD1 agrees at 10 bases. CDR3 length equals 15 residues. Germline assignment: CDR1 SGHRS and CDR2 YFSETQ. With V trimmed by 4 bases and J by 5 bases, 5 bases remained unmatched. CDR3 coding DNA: TGCGCCAGCAGCGCCTCGGGACAGGGGACCGGGGAGCTGTTTTTT. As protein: CASSASGQGTGELFF.

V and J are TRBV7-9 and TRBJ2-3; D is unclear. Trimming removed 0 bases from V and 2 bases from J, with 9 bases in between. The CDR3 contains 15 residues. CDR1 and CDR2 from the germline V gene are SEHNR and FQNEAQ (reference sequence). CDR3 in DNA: TGTGCCAGCAGCTTAGCGCGTCCTTACACAGATACGCAGTATTTT. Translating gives CASSLARPYTDTQYF.

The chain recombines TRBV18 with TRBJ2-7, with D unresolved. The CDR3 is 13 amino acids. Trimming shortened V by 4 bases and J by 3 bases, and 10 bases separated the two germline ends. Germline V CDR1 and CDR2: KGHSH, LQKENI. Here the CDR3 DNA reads TGTGCCAGCTCACGAGGTCGCGACTACGAGCAGTACTTC. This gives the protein CASSRGRDYEQYF. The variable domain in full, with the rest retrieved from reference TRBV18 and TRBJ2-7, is NAGVMQNPRHLVRRRGQEARLRCSPMKGHSHVYWYRQLPEEGLKFMVYLQKENIIDESGMPKERFSAEFPKEGPSILRIQQVVRGDSAAYFCASSRGRDYEQYFGPGTRLTVT.

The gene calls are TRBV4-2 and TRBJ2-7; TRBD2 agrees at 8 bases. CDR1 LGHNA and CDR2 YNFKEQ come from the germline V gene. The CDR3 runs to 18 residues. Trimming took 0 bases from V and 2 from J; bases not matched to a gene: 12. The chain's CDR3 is CASSQEGVRGRIPYEQYF. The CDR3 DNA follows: TGTGCCAGCAGCCAAGAAGGCGTGCGCGGGAGGATCCCCTACGAGCAGTACTTC.

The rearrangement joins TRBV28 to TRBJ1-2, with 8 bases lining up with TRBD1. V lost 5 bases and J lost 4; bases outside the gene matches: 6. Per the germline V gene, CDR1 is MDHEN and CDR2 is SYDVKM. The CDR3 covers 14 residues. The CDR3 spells CASSPTGVGYGYTF. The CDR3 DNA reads TGTGCCAGCAGTCCGACAGGGGTCGGCTATGGCTACACCTTC.

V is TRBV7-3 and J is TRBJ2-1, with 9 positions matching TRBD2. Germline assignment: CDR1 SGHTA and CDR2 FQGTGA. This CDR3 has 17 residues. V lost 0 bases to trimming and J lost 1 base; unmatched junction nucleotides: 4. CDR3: CASSLTGREGSYNEQFF. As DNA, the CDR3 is TGTGCCAGCAGCTTAACCGGGCGGGAGGGGTCCTACAATGAGCAGTTCTTC. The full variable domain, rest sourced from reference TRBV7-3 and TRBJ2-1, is GAGVSQTPSNKVTEKGKYVELRCDPISGHTALYWYRQSLGQGPEFLIYFQGTGAADDSGLPNDRFFAVRPEGSVSTLKIQRTERGDSAVYLCASSLTGREGSYNEQFFGPGTRLTVL.

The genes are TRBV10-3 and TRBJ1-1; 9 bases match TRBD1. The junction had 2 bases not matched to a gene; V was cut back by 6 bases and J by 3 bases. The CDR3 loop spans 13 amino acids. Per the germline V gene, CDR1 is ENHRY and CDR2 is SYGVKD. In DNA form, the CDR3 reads TGTGCCATCAGGACAGGGGGGGACACTGAAGCTTTCTTT. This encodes CAIRTGGDTEAFF.

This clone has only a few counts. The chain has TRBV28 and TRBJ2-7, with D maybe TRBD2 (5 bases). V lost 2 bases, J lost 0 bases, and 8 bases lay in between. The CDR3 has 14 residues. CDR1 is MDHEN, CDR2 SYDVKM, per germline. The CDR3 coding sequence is TGTGCCAGCAGTTTAGGACTCCGCTCCTACGAGCAGTACTTC. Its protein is CASSLGLRSYEQYF.

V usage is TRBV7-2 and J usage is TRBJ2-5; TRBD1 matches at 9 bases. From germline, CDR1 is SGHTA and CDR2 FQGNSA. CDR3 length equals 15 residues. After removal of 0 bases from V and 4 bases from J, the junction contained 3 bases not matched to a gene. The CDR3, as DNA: TGTGCCAGCAGCTTAGCGGGACAGGGACGAGAGACCCAGTACTTC. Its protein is CASSLAGQGRETQYF.

The CDR3, as DNA: TGTGCCAGCAGCTCTCCGACTCGGGGTATTGGGTATGGCTACACCTTC. Encoded protein: CASSSPTRGIGYGYTF. The J gene is TRBJ1-2, the V gene TRBV7-2; D is unresolved. The germline V gene encodes CDR1 SGHTA and CDR2 FQGNSA. The length of the CDR3 is 16 residues. V lost 4 bases and J 5 bases, leaving 20 bases between the germline ends.

The CDR3 loop is CAHGGRTRTDTQYF. The CDR3 DNA reads as TGTGCTCATGGAGGGCGAACCCGCACAGATACGCAGTATTTT. The rearrangement joins TRBV28 to TRBJ2-3, with a possible D match to TRBD2 (6 bases). Germline CDR1 and CDR2: MDHEN and SYDVKM. The CDR3 loop spans 14 amino acids.

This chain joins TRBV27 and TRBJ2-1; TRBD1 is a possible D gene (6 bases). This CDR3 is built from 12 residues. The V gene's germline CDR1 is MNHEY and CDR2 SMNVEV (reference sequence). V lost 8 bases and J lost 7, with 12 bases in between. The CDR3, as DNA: TGTGCCAGCGGAGAACAGGGTAATGAGCAGTTCTTC. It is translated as CASGEQGNEQFF.

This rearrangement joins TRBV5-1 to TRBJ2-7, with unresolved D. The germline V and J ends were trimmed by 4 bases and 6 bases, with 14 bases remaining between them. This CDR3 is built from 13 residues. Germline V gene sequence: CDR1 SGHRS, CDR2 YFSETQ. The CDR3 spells CASSPSPTPEQYF. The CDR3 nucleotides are TGCGCCAGCAGCCCATCCCCCACTCCCGAGCAGTACTTC. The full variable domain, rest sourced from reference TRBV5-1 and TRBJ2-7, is KAGVTQTPRYLIKTRGQQVTLSCSPISGHRSVSWYQQTPGQGLQFLFEYFSETQRNKGNFPGRFSGRQFSNSRSEMNVSTLELGDSALYLCASSPSPTPEQYFGPGTRLTVT.

CDR3 sequence reads: CASTRTGLTEAFF. Here the CDR3 DNA reads TGTGCCAGCACCCGGACAGGGCTCACTGAAGCTTTCTTT. The J gene is TRBJ1-1, the V gene TRBV6-5; 8 nucleotides line up with TRBD1. The CDR3 extends over 13 amino acids. Germline values: CDR1 MNHEY, CDR2 SVGAGI. V gave up 7 bases and J gave up 4 bases; unmatched junction bases: 5.